Below are 28 T cell receptor beta chains sequenced from a single sample in a study of cytomegalovirus exposure and HLA in healthy donors. Use of 60 Vbeta and 13 Jbeta primers characterized the PCR. The assay was immunoSEQ multiplex PCR, and TCRdb's table has in-frame clones only and misses some. Of some 150,000 clones in the sample, around four fifths were seen once. Sequencing used PBMCs. The receptors here all came from a man aged 35-49 years in good health and CMV-seronegative.

This clone was seen once. This chain uses TRBV19 with TRBJ1-3, with D unclear. Trimming removed 6 bases at V and 0 bases at J, with 9 bases between. The CDR3 contains 14 residues. CDR1 is LNHDA, CDR2 SQIVND, per germline (reference sequence). Written as DNA, the CDR3 is TGTGCCAGTAGGAGGGCCATCTCTGGAAACACCATATATTTT. Residues: CASRRAISGNTIYF.

The chain uses TRBV19 and TRBJ2-7; 7 bases agree with TRBD1. Germline V lookup: CDR1 LNHDA, CDR2 SQIVND (reference sequence). This CDR3 region has 15 residues. V shed 0 bases, J shed 3 bases, and the junction held 5 bases outside the gene matches. The CDR3 spells CASSIEGGEVYEQYF. Written as DNA, the CDR3 is TGTGCCAGTAGTATAGAAGGGGGCGAAGTCTACGAGCAGTACTTC.

On this clone itself: Other DNA sequences within the sample encode an identical CDR3. V is TRBV5-1 and J is TRBJ2-7, with 7 bases matching TRBD1. Germline-derived CDR1 and CDR2 are SGHRS and YFSETQ. The V and J ends lost 0 bases and 2 bases, in that order; junction bases with no gene match: 2. The CDR3 contains 14 residues. The CDR3 protein is CASSLGDSTYEQYF. The CDR3 bases are TGCGCCAGCAGCTTGGGGGACAGTACCTACGAGCAGTACTTC.

The chain recombines TRBV20-1 with TRBJ1-1, with no clear D. CDR3 size: 11 residues. V was trimmed by 1 base and J by 5 bases, leaving 5 bases between them. CDR1 and CDR2 (germline): DFQATT, SNEGSKA (reference sequence). The CDR3 DNA is TGCAGTGCTAGAGTTATGACTGAAGCTTTCTTT. Amino acid sequence: CSARVMTEAFF.

V is TRBV2 and J is TRBJ1-3; D ambiguous. CDR3 length: 14 amino acids. The V and J ends lost 3 bases and 1 base respectively, with 7 bases between them. The V gene's germline CDR1 is SNHLY and CDR2 FYNNEI. The CDR3 reads CASSDPVSGNTIYF. The CDR3 DNA is TGTGCCAGCAGTGATCCGGTTTCTGGAAACACCATATATTTT.

The gene calls are TRBV4-2 and TRBJ2-2, with 9 bases matching TRBD2. The CDR3 contains 16 residues. Germline CDR1 reads LGHNA; CDR2 reads YNFKEQ. V lost 0 bases, J lost 4 bases, and 3 bases stayed unmatched. For the CDR3, the DNA is TGTGCCAGCAGCCAAGATGGCGGGAGGGTCACCGGGGAGCTGTTTTTT. It encodes CASSQDGGRVTGELFF.

The genes are TRBV28 and TRBJ1-5; D ambiguous. Germline V gene sequence: CDR1 MDHEN, CDR2 SYDVKM. The CDR3 length is 16 residues. Between the trimmed V and J ends, which lost 4 bases and 5 bases, there was a span of 18 bases. CDR3 loop: CASSYSHRTLDQPQHF. DNA of the CDR3: TGTGCCAGCAGTTACAGCCACCGAACATTAGATCAGCCCCAGCATTTT.

The chain employs TRBV7-2 and TRBJ2-7, with TRBD1 as a possible D gene (6 bases). This CDR3 comprises 15 residues. Trimming stripped 5 bases from V and 2 bases from J, with 16 bases between. CDR1 and CDR2 from the germline V gene are SGHTA and FQGNSA. This chain's CDR3 is CASSRQGPTAYEQYF. The CDR3 region has the DNA TGTGCCAGCAGCCGTCAGGGGCCGACCGCCTACGAGCAGTACTTC.

This rearrangement joins TRBV5-5 to TRBJ2-3; the match to TRBD1 covers 12 bases. Germline assignment: CDR1 SGHKS and CDR2 YYEKEE (reference sequence). The length of the CDR3 is 14 residues. Trimming at V came to 3 bases and at J to 5 bases, leaving 1 base not matched to a gene. The CDR3 is CASSWDRGQDTQYF. The CDR3 DNA reads as TGTGCCAGCAGCTGGGACAGGGGGCAAGATACGCAGTATTTT.

This rearrangement joins TRBV4-2 to TRBJ2-6; D not resolved. Trimming cost V 0 bases and J 7 bases, with 4 bases left between them. CDR1 LGHNA and CDR2 YNFKEQ come from the germline V gene. The CDR3 runs to 13 residues. The CDR3 coding sequence is TGTGCCAGCAGCCAAGAGGGCGCCAACGTCCTGACTTTC. As protein: CASSQEGANVLTF.

V gene TRBV4-1 combines with J gene TRBJ2-7, with a possible D match to TRBD2 (6 bases). Trimming took off 3 bases at V and 0 bases at J, with 9 bases between the two ends. The germline gives CDR1 MGHRA, CDR2 YSYEKL. This CDR3 has 14 residues. The CDR3 DNA follows: TGCGCCAGCAGCCAGGCGGGGCACTCCTACGAGCAGTACTTC. Amino acids: CASSQAGHSYEQYF.

This chain links TRBV5-4 with TRBJ2-3, with TRBD1 identical over 7 bases. The CDR3 has 15 amino acids. The germline V gene encodes CDR1 SGHNT and CDR2 YYREEE (reference sequence). With V trimmed by 1 base and J by 1 base, 3 bases remained unmatched. CDR3 loop: CASSLRQGGTDTQYF. The CDR3 DNA is TGTGCCAGCAGCTTGAGGCAGGGGGGCACAGATACGCAGTATTTT.

The rearrangement joins TRBV5-4 to TRBJ2-1; maybe TRBD2 (6 bases). V lost 4 bases to trimming and J lost 13 bases, with 18 bases between them. Germline V CDR1 and CDR2: SGHNT, YYREEE (reference sequence). The CDR3 covers 13 residues. The CDR3 nucleotides are TGTGCCAGCAGCCTGGGACTCGCCGACCGTCAGTTCTTC. Its translation: CASSLGLADRQFF.

A word on this clone: A read error may produce the germline difference seen at one junction end. The gene calls are TRBV30 and TRBJ2-4; the match to TRBD1 covers 7 bases. Germline CDR1 reads GTSNPN; CDR2 reads SVGIG (reference sequence). The CDR3 covers 10 residues. This chain's CDR3 is CAFRQGIVHF. DNA of the CDR3: TGTGCCTTTCGACAGGGTATAGTCCACTTC.

With regard to this clone: The junction shows a germline mismatch at one end, possibly a read error. This chain joins TRBV7-9 and TRBJ2-7; D may match TRBD1 or TRBD2 (6 bases each). There are 14 residues in the CDR3. The germline V gene has CDR1 SEHNR and CDR2 FQNEAQ (reference sequence). CDR3: CSSSLGGGSYEQYF. The CDR3 DNA is TGTTCCAGCAGCTTAGGGGGAGGCTCCTACGAGCAGTACTTC.

The chain employs TRBV7-3 and TRBJ2-5; 13 nucleotides align to TRBD2. Germline assignment: CDR1 SGHTA and CDR2 FQGTGA. The length of the CDR3 is 16 residues. V shed 5 bases and J 0 bases; nucleotides not matched to a gene: 3. The CDR3 sequence is CASSPGLAGYQETQYF. The CDR3 nucleotides read TGTGCCAGCAGCCCGGGACTAGCGGGATACCAAGAGACCCAGTACTTC. Filled out from reference TRBV7-3 and TRBJ2-5, the complete variable domain reads GAGVSQTPSNKVTEKGKYVELRCDPISGHTALYWYRQSLGQGPEFLIYFQGTGAADDSGLPNDRFFAVRPEGSVSTLKIQRTERGDSAVYLCASSPGLAGYQETQYFGPGTRLLVL.

The V and J genes are TRBV27 and TRBJ2-1; no definite D call. CDR1 and CDR2 (germline): MNHEY, SMNVEV (reference sequence). CDR3 length equals 13 residues. Trimming stripped 5 bases from V and 9 bases from J, with 14 bases between. The DNA of the CDR3 is TGTGCCAGCAGTGGGCCCCTCTTCCGTGAGCAGTTCTTC. Its protein is CASSGPLFREQFF.

The chain recombines TRBV14 with TRBJ1-4, with 9 positions matching TRBD1. Trimming at V came to 1 base and at J to 4 bases, leaving 4 bases not matched to a gene. The germline V gene encodes CDR1 SGHDN and CDR2 FVKESK. This CDR3 is 16 amino acids long. CDR3 sequence reads: CASSQGDRALNEKLFF. DNA for the CDR3: TGTGCCAGCAGCCAAGGGGACAGGGCTCTTAATGAAAAACTGTTTTTT.

The J gene is TRBJ2-3, the V gene TRBV15, with D perhaps TRBD1 (7 bases). Per germline, CDR1 LNHNV and CDR2 YYDKDF (reference sequence). This CDR3 region has 20 residues. V lost 1 base to trimming and J lost 3 bases, with 26 bases between them. For the CDR3, the DNA is TGTGCCACCAGCAGAGCTCCAGGCGGCAGGGGGTCGGAGGGGACAGATACGCAGTATTTT. This gives the protein CATSRAPGGRGSEGTDTQYF.

V usage is TRBV6-6 and J usage is TRBJ2-1; 10 bases align to TRBD2. The germline V gene has CDR1 MNHNY and CDR2 SVGAGI (reference sequence). Trimming cost V 6 bases and J 8 bases; bases outside gene matches: 10. This CDR3 region has 15 residues. CDR3 in amino acids: CASRRTSGTGDEQFF. CDR3 in DNA: TGTGCCAGCAGACGGACTAGCGGTACGGGGGATGAGCAGTTCTTC.

V and J are TRBV4-1 and TRBJ1-5; 7 bases are a match to TRBD1. From germline, CDR1 is MGHRA and CDR2 YSYEKL. The CDR3 is 16 amino acids. The V gene end was trimmed by 2 bases and the J gene end by 0 bases; junction bases not matched to a gene: 4. CDR3: CASSQQGEDSNQPQHF. CDR3 coding DNA: TGCGCCAGCAGCCAACAGGGGGAAGATAGCAATCAGCCCCAGCATTTT.

The rearrangement joins TRBV7-2 to TRBJ2-7; the D is unclear. CDR1 and CDR2 (germline): SGHTA, FQGNSA. The V end was cut by 2 bases, the J end by 0 bases, with 14 bases between. CDR3 size: 16 residues. This chain's CDR3 is CASSLLAGILSYEQYF. CDR3 coding DNA: TGTGCCAGCAGCTTATTGGCAGGCATCCTCTCCTACGAGCAGTACTTC.

This clone was seen a single time. The V gene is TRBV10-3, the J gene TRBJ2-5, with TRBD1 matching over 7 bases. Trimming cost V 10 bases and J 3 bases; bases outside gene matches: 5. Germline V CDR1 and CDR2: ENHRY, SYGVKD. CDR3 length: 12 amino acids. The CDR3 DNA reads as TGTGCCACTGGACAGGAGGAAGAGACCCAGTACTTC. Translation: CATGQEEETQYF.

The chain has TRBV19 and TRBJ2-3; D perhaps matches TRBD1 (6 bases). Trimming cost V 6 bases and J 3 bases, with 19 bases left between them. Germline V gene lookup returns CDR1 LNHDA and CDR2 SQIVND (reference sequence). This CDR3 comprises 16 residues. CDR3 loop: CASRMLLGAGTDTQYF. The CDR3 region has the DNA TGTGCCAGTAGAATGCTTTTGGGGGCTGGAACAGATACGCAGTATTTT.

The chain is built from TRBV2 and TRBJ2-2, with 8 bases that match TRBD2. This CDR3 has 16 amino acids. J lost 6 bases, V lost 3 bases, and 9 bases had no gene match. Germline assignment: CDR1 SNHLY and CDR2 FYNNEI. The chain's CDR3 is CASSEIVAGFAGELFF. For the CDR3, the DNA is TGTGCCAGCAGTGAGATTGTAGCGGGGTTCGCCGGGGAGCTGTTTTTT.

The genes are TRBV18 and TRBJ2-7, with TRBD1 matching over 9 bases. The germline CDR1 and CDR2 sequences are KGHSH and LQKENI. The length of the CDR3 is 15 residues. The V gene end was trimmed by 5 bases and the J gene end by 1 base; junction bases not matched to a gene: 6. CDR3 in amino acids: CASSGQGFRSYEQYF. CDR3 nucleotides: TGTGCCAGCTCAGGACAGGGGTTTAGGTCCTACGAGCAGTACTTC.

This clone was detected a few times. The chain has TRBV18 and TRBJ1-5; D ambiguous. With 4 bases removed from V and 7 bases from J, the gap between germline ends came to 23 bases. The CDR3 has 17 residues. Germline CDR1 reads KGHSH; CDR2 reads LQKENI. The CDR3 DNA is TGTGCCAGCTCACGAGAACCCGGCGACCCGGGCGGGCAGCCCCAGCATTTT. Its protein is CASSREPGDPGGQPQHF.

The chain carries TRBV7-9 and TRBJ2-5; 8 bases line up with TRBD2. The CDR3 has 13 residues. Per the germline V gene, CDR1 is SEHNR and CDR2 is FQNEAQ (reference sequence). J gave up 5 bases and V 9 bases, and 8 bases lay outside the gene matches. The CDR3 reads CASQAGDLETQYF. The CDR3 bases are TGTGCCAGTCAAGCGGGAGATTTGGAGACCCAGTACTTC.